This entry lists 11 T cell receptor beta chains sequenced from one sample in a study of PD-1 blockade in classical Hodgkin lymphoma. The patients all showed relapse after autologous stem cell transplantation, while their brentuximab vedotin exposure varied. Sequencing was performed with immunoSEQ multiplex PCR; in TCRdb, only in-frame clones are kept and a portion is missing. The data contain about 36,000 clones, more than 65% of them singletons. The material sequenced was peripheral blood mononuclear cells (PBMCs), taken before the second cycle of nivolumab. These TCRs come from a human donor with classical Hodgkin lymphoma.

V is TRBV5-4 and J is TRBJ2-7; 8 bases agree with TRBD2. This CDR3 is 15 amino acids long. The V gene end was trimmed by 0 bases and the J gene end by 5 bases; junction bases not matched to a gene: 7. Germline loops: CDR1 SGHNT, CDR2 YYREEE (reference sequence). DNA of the CDR3: TGTGCCAGCAGCTTGGCCGGGACTAGAAGAAACGAGCAGTACTTC. Translation: CASSLAGTRRNEQYF.

V usage is TRBV5-5 and J usage is TRBJ1-1; D remains unclear. Germline V gene sequence: CDR1 SGHKS, CDR2 YYEKEE (reference sequence). V was pared by 1 base and J by 2 bases, with 9 bases between. The CDR3 runs 14 residues. The CDR3 DNA reads as TGTGCCAGCAGCTTGAGACACTCTAACACTGAAGCTTTCTTT. Its protein is CASSLRHSNTEAFF.

The chain couples TRBV30 to TRBJ2-6; 7 bases are a match to TRBD1. The ends lost 8 bases at V and 0 bases at J; junction bases unmatched: 7. The V gene's germline CDR1 is GTSNPN and CDR2 SVGIG (reference sequence). The CDR3 has 15 residues. The CDR3 protein is CAQTGLSSGANVLTF. CDR3 DNA sequence: TGTGCCCAGACAGGGTTAAGCTCTGGGGCCAACGTCCTGACTTTC.

This chain uses TRBV18 with TRBJ1-4; D not resolved. The germline CDR1 and CDR2 sequences are KGHSH and LQKENI. Between the trimmed V and J ends, which lost 2 bases and 2 bases, there was a span of 9 bases. The CDR3 totals 15 residues. Here the CDR3 reads CASSPLQTTNEKLFF. The DNA for the CDR3 is TGTGCCAGCTCACCATTACAGACTACTAATGAAAAACTGTTTTTT.

The chain uses TRBV27 and TRBJ2-7; weak D call: TRBD2 (6 bases). V lost 6 bases, J lost 1 base, and 10 bases lay in between. The CDR3 has 13 residues. Germline lookup yields CDR1 MNHEY and CDR2 SMNVEV (reference sequence). CDR3 amino acids: CASREGTSYEQYF. CDR3 sequence (DNA): TGTGCCAGCAGGGAGGGCACGTCCTACGAGCAGTACTTC.

This clone was seen only once. The chain has TRBV29-1 and TRBJ1-3; D call uncertain. Trimming took off 3 bases at V and 4 bases at J, with 4 bases between the two ends. The CDR3 spans 11 residues. In germline, CDR1 is SQVTM, CDR2 ANQGSEA. CDR3 DNA: TGCAGCGTTGACTCCGGAAACACCATATATTTT. Translated: CSVDSGNTIYF.

The genes are TRBV5-4 and TRBJ1-1; the match to TRBD1 covers 7 bases. V was clipped by 4 bases and J by 5 bases; unmatched bases: 5. This CDR3 contains 13 residues. The germline gives CDR1 SGHNT, CDR2 YYREEE (reference sequence). The CDR3 loop is CASSPRQGTEAFF. The CDR3 DNA follows: TGTGCCAGCAGCCCCCGACAGGGAACTGAAGCTTTCTTT.

CDR3 in amino acids: CASSPYPEAETQETQYF. The CDR3 bases are TGTGCCAGCAGCCCCTACCCTGAGGCAGAGACCCAAGAGACCCAGTACTTC. The J gene is TRBJ2-5, the V gene TRBV11-2, with D unclear. Trimming removed 5 bases from V and 1 base from J, with 20 bases in between. CDR1 is SGHAT and CDR2 is FQNNGV in the germline V gene. This CDR3 has 17 residues.

The sample holds a few counts of this clone. The J gene is TRBJ2-5, the V gene TRBV19; D call uncertain. There are 15 residues in the CDR3. The V end was cut by 5 bases, the J end by 4 bases, with 17 bases between. CDR1 is LNHDA, CDR2 SQIVND, per germline (reference sequence). This chain's CDR3 is CASSLFGLGGETQYF. CDR3 DNA: TGTGCCAGTAGTCTCTTTGGTTTGGGTGGAGAGACCCAGTACTTC.

The J gene is TRBJ1-2, the V gene TRBV5-6, with unresolved D. Germline lookup yields CDR1 SGHDT and CDR2 YYEEEE. This CDR3 is 15 amino acids long. Trimming shortened V by 1 base and J by 1 base, and 11 bases separated the two germline ends. The CDR3 nucleotides read TGTGCCAGCAGCTTGTGGGTAGTTATTAACTATGGCTACACCTTC. Translating gives CASSLWVVINYGYTF.

Only a few counts were recorded for this clone. The chain combines TRBV4-3 with TRBJ2-1, with 10 bases identical to TRBD1. Germline lookup yields CDR1 LGHNA and CDR2 YSLEER. The CDR3 extends over 15 amino acids. The J segment lost 1 base and the V segment lost 4 bases, leaving 1 base of the junction unmatched. The CDR3 here is CASSLDRGSYNEQFF. In DNA form, the CDR3 reads TGCGCCAGCAGCCTGGACAGGGGGTCCTACAATGAGCAGTTCTTC.